This T cell receptor (beta chain) was recovered during a study of cytomegalovirus exposure and HLA in healthy donors. The table lists this clone with a few counts. The germline CDR1 and CDR2 sequences are MGHRA and YSYEKL. The V end was cut by 3 bases, the J end by 0 bases, with 8 bases between. The CDR3 runs to 14 residues. PCR amplification relied on 60 Vbeta primers (plus 13 Jbeta primers). Profiled with immunoSEQ multiplex PCR; TCRdb holds only in-frame clones, not every one. The data hold about 110,000 clones, with 70% observed a single time. This sequence was found in a man between 40 and 49 years old in good health and CMV-seropositive. The sequencing input was PBMCs. The genes are TRBV4-1 and TRBJ1-1, with D possibly TRBD1 on 6 matching bases. CDR3 amino acids: CASSHTGLNTEAFF. As DNA, the CDR3 is TGCGCCAGCAGCCATACAGGGTTGAACACTGAAGCTTTCTTT.